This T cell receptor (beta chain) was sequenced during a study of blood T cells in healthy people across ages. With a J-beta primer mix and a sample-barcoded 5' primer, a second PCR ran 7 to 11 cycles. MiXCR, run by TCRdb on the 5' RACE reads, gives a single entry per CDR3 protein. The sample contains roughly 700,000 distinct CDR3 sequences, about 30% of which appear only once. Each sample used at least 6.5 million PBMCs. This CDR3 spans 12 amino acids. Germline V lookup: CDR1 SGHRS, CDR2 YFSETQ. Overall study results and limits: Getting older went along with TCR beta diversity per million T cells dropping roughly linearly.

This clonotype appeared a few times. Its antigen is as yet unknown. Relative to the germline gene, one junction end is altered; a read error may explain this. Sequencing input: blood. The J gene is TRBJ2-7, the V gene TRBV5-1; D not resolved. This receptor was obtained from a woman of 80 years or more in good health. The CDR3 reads CASSLEGYELYF. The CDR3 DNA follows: TGCGCCAGCAGCTTGGAAGGATACGAGCTGTACTTC.